The 8 T cell receptor beta chains reported below all come from one sample, sequenced in a study of OX40 agonist ivuxolimab in advanced cancers. Measured with immunoSEQ multiplex PCR; TCRdb has only the in-frame clones, and not every one. The sample records tens of thousands of clones, more than 85% being singletons. The source material was CD4+ or CD8+ T cells sorted from blood, sampled in a trial of the OX40 agonist ivuxolimab. These receptors originate from an adult with an advanced solid tumor such as melanoma, head and neck, liver or kidney cancer.

The gene calls are TRBV11-2 and TRBJ1-2, with 9 positions matching TRBD1. CDR1 is SGHAT, CDR2 FQNNGV, per germline. The V and J ends lost 5 bases and 4 bases, in that order; junction bases with no gene match: 17. The CDR3 has 18 amino acids. Here the CDR3 DNA reads TGTGCCAGCAGCCTAACCGGGACAGGGAGTACCTCCCCCTATGGCTACACCTTC. This encodes CASSLTGTGSTSPYGYTF.

The chain uses TRBV6-5 and TRBJ1-6; weak D call: TRBD1 (6 bases). V dropped 2 bases and J dropped 7 bases, with 12 bases sitting between them. The CDR3 spans 15 residues. Germline V gene data show CDR1 as MNHEY and CDR2 as SVGAGI. The CDR3 protein is CASSYVRGGNSPLHF. CDR3 DNA sequence: TGTGCCAGCAGTTACGTCAGGGGCGGCAATTCACCCCTCCACTTT.

The chain uses TRBV7-6 and TRBJ2-2, with 7 bases fitting TRBD1. This CDR3 is built from 14 residues. CDR1 and CDR2 from the germline V gene are SGHVS and FNYEAQ. V dropped 7 bases and J dropped 2; count of bases not matched to a gene: 4. Here the CDR3 reads CASTGTANTGELFF. Written as DNA, the CDR3 is TGTGCCAGCACGGGGACAGCAAACACCGGGGAGCTGTTTTTT.

The DNA of the CDR3 is TGTGCCAGCAGCTCCCAGACAGGGGCCATAACACCCCTCCACTTT. It is translated as CASSSQTGAITPLHF. V is TRBV5-4 and J is TRBJ1-6, with 8 bases fitting TRBD1. The CDR3 loop spans 15 amino acids. Unmatched junction bases numbered 10, after V lost 3 bases and J lost 11 bases. The germline V gene encodes CDR1 SGHNT and CDR2 YYREEE (reference sequence).

In its sample, this clone was seen once. The rearrangement uses TRBV18 and TRBJ1-2; D ambiguous. Germline lookup yields CDR1 KGHSH and CDR2 LQKENI. CDR3 length: 13 amino acids. V was shortened by 0 bases and J by 3 bases, with 5 bases between the two germline ends. Here the CDR3 DNA reads TGTGCCAGCTCACCACCGAGAGACTATGGCTACACCTTC. It yields the protein CASSPPRDYGYTF.

The chain couples TRBV7-7 to TRBJ2-2; tentative D call: TRBD1 (5 bases). Germline CDR1 SSHAT, CDR2 FNYEAQ (reference sequence). The CDR3 sequence is 12 residues long. The CDR3 protein is CASGPNTGELFF. The CDR3 DNA sequence: TGTGCTTCAGGGCCGAACACCGGGGAGCTGTTTTTT.

The rearrangement joins TRBV7-2 to TRBJ2-7; D remains unclear. The germline V gene has CDR1 SGHTA and CDR2 FQGNSA. This CDR3 is built from 14 residues. Trimming took off 5 bases at V and 0 bases at J, with 11 bases between the two ends. Written as DNA, the CDR3 is TGTGCCAGCAGCATAACTTCCGGCTCCTACGAGCAGTACTTC. Translation gives CASSITSGSYEQYF.

The V call is TRBV19, the J call TRBJ1-1; TRBD1 matches at 10 bases. Trimming cost V 3 bases and J 2 bases; bases outside gene matches: 3. This CDR3 is built from 15 residues. In germline, CDR1 is LNHDA, CDR2 SQIVND (reference sequence). The chain's CDR3 is CASSMMTGGNTEAFF. The CDR3 nucleotides are TGTGCCAGTAGTATGATGACAGGGGGCAACACTGAAGCTTTCTTT.